The source of this TCR beta chain is a study of T cell changes during pregnancy in multiple sclerosis. The CDR3 spans 14 residues. V lost 6 bases and J lost 0; bases outside the gene matches: 6. In germline, CDR1 is SGHNT, CDR2 YYREEE (reference sequence). Libraries were prepared by immunoSEQ multiplex PCR; TCRdb keeps only in-frame clonotypes and omits some of them. The sample lists around 38,000 clones; roughly 91% were seen once. The TCR comes from a female donor with multiple sclerosis, enrolled in a pregnancy study. Here the sequenced sample was CD8+ T cells from peripheral blood mononuclear cells, taken in the second trimester of pregnancy. The rearrangement links TRBV5-4 to TRBJ2-7; TRBD1 agrees at 7 bases. The DNA of the CDR3 is TGTGCCAGCACCCTCGGGACAGACTCCTACGAGCAGTACTTC. This codes for CASTLGTDSYEQYF. Full variable domain (missing parts from reference TRBV5-4 and TRBJ2-7): ETGVTQSPTHLIKTRGQQVTLRCSSQSGHNTVSWYQQALGQGPQFIFQYYREEENGRGNFPPRFSGLQFPNYSSELNVNALELDDSALYLCASTLGTDSYEQYFGPGTRLTVT.